The T cell receptor beta chain under discussion was sequenced for a study of read filtering for tumor transcriptome and immune sequencing. Study-wide background: Per sample, TCR-region reads ranged about 4 to 10.27 million by IR-seq, 85 to 1273 by RNA-seq.

The library was built from around 400 ng RNA with molecular barcoded adaptors for alpha/delta and beta/gamma chains. TCRdb recomputed calls from the reads with MiXCR, one row per CDR3 protein. This sample has some 41,000 distinct CDR3 sequences, with around an eighth found just once. Findings of the study overall: The sorted CD138-negative fraction was a mixed bone marrow immune population, not purified T cells.

As concerns this clonotype: Its antigen is currently unknown.

Every patient had bone marrow sampled while the disease was active. The sequenced sample was a population of CD138-negative cells sorted from bone marrow. The sequence was collected from a donor at least 40 years old with multiple myeloma.

CDR3 protein: CASSYGPIGHYTF. The CDR3 DNA reads TGTGCCAGCAGTTACGGGCCCATAGGACACTACACCTTC. The V call is TRBV6-2 or TRBV6-3, the J call TRBJ1-2; D is perhaps TRBD1 (5 bases). V lost 2 bases to trimming and J lost 10 bases, with 14 bases between them. This CDR3 has 13 residues. The germline V gene has CDR1 MNHEY and CDR2 SVGEGT.